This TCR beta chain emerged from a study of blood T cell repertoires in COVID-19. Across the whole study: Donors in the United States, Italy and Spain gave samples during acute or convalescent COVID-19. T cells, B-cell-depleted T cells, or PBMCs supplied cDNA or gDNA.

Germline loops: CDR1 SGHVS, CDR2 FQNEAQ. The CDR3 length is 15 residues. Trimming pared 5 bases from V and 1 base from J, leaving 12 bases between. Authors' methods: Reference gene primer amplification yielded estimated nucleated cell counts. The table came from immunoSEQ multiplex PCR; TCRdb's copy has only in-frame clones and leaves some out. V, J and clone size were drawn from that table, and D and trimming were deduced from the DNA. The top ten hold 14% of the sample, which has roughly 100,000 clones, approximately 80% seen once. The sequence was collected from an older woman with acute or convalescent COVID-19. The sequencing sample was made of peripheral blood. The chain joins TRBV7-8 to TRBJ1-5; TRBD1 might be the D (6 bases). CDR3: CASSPRGGSNQPQHF. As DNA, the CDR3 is TGTGCCAGCAGCCCGAGGGGGGGAAGCAATCAGCCCCAGCATTTT. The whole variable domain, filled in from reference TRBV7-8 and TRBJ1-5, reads GAGVSQSPRYKVAKRGQDVALRCDPISGHVSLFWYQQALGQGPEFLTYFQNEAQLDKSGLPSDRFFAERPEGSVSTLKIQRTQQEDSAVYLCASSPRGGSNQPQHFGDGTRLSIL.